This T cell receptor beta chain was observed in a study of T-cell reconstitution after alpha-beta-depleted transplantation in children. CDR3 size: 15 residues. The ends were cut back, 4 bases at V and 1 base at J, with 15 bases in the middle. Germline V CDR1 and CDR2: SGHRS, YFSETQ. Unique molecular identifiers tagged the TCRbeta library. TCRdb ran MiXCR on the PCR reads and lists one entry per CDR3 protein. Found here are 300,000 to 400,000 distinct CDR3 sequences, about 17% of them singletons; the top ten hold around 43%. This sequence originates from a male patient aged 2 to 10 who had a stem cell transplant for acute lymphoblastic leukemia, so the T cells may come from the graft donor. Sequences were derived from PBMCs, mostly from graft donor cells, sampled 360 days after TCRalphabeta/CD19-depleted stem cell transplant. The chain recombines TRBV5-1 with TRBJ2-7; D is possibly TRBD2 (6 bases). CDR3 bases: TGCGCCAGCAGCCCGGATTGGAGGGCTTCCTACGAGCAGTACTTC. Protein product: CASSPDWRASYEQYF. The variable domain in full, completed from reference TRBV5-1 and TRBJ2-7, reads KAGVTQTPRYLIKTRGQQVTLSCSPISGHRSVSWYQQTPGQGLQFLFEYFSETQRNKGNFPGRFSGRQFSNSRSEMNVSTLELGDSALYLCASSPDWRASYEQYFGPGTRLTVT.